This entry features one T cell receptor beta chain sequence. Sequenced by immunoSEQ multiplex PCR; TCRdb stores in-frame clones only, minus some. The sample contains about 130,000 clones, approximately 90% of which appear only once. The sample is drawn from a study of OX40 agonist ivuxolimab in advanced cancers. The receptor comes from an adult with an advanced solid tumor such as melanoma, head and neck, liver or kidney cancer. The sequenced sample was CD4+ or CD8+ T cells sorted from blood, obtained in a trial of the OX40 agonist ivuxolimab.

CDR3 residues: CAWSYRDRKEETQYF. The CDR3 DNA reads as TGTGCCTGGAGTTACCGGGACAGAAAAGAAGAGACCCAGTACTTC. This chain joins TRBV30 and TRBJ2-5, with 7 bases lining up with TRBD1. Germline trimming cut 2 bases from V and 3 bases from J; bases unmatched to any gene: 9. The CDR3 is 15 residues long. The V gene's germline CDR1 is GTSNPN and CDR2 SVGIG (reference sequence).